This is a list of T cell receptor beta chains from one sample in a study of blood T cell repertoires in COVID-19. Profiled with immunoSEQ multiplex PCR; TCRdb holds only in-frame clones, not every one. The repertoire holds approximately 170,000 clones, with more than 90% as singletons. Sequenced material: peripheral blood. Every receptor here comes from a man between 60 and 75 years old with active or convalescent COVID-19. CDR3s include the opening cysteine and the closing phenylalanine or tryptophan. A D gene is named only where the DNA matches it firmly. Expanded clones are given a class, and other clones once, few, many or no size at all.

d_call: -; j_call: TRBJ2-1; clone_size: -; v_call: TRBV18; cdr3_aa: CASSLREGLNEQFF; cdr3_nt: TGTGCCAGCTCACTCCGGGAAGGCCTCAATGAGCAGTTCTTC
d_call: -; j_call: TRBJ2-1; clone_size: -; v_call: TRBV18; cdr3_aa: CASSPLRSSYNEQFF; cdr3_nt: TGTGCCAGCTCACCCCTGCGGAGCAGCTACAATGAGCAGTTCTTC
d_call: -; j_call: TRBJ1-2; clone_size: few; v_call: TRBV6-5; cdr3_aa: CASQTTNYGYTF; cdr3_nt: TGTGCCAGCCAGACAACTAACTATGGCTACACCTTC
d_call: -; j_call: TRBJ2-5; clone_size: -; v_call: TRBV7-2; cdr3_aa: CASSLGFGQQETQYF; cdr3_nt: TGTGCCAGCAGCTTAGGTTTTGGACAGCAAGAGACCCAGTACTTC
d_call: -; j_call: TRBJ1-1; clone_size: -; v_call: TRBV15; cdr3_aa: CATSREWHPNTEAFF; cdr3_nt: TGTGCCACCAGCAGAGAGTGGCACCCGAACACTGAAGCTTTCTTT
d_call: -; j_call: TRBJ2-7; clone_size: -; v_call: TRBV6-5; cdr3_aa: CASSYRSRGFEQYF; cdr3_nt: TGTGCCAGCAGTTACCGCTCACGGGGGTTTGAGCAGTACTTC
d_call: TRBD1; j_call: TRBJ1-2; clone_size: -; v_call: TRBV10-3; cdr3_aa: CAILGDRVDSGYTF; cdr3_nt: TGTGCCATTCTAGGGGACAGGGTTGATAGTGGCTACACCTTC
d_call: TRBD1; j_call: TRBJ2-6; clone_size: -; v_call: TRBV10-3; cdr3_aa: CALGTGGSGANVLTF; cdr3_nt: TGTGCCCTAGGGACAGGGGGCTCTGGGGCCAACGTCCTGACTTTC
d_call: TRBD1; j_call: TRBJ1-1; clone_size: -; v_call: TRBV12-3/TRBV12-4; cdr3_aa: CASREQGATEAFF; cdr3_nt: TGTGCCAGCAGAGAACAGGGGGCGACTGAAGCTTTCTTT
d_call: TRBD1; j_call: TRBJ2-7; clone_size: -; v_call: TRBV2; cdr3_aa: CASSEGWSGGDGEQYF; cdr3_nt: TGTGCCAGCAGTGAAGGTTGGTCAGGGGGCGATGGCGAGCAGTACTTC
d_call: -; j_call: TRBJ2-7; clone_size: -; v_call: TRBV27; cdr3_aa: CASSLVGEGTYEQYF; cdr3_nt: TGTGCCAGCAGTTTAGTCGGGGAAGGGACCTACGAGCAGTACTTC
d_call: TRBD2; j_call: TRBJ2-5; clone_size: -; v_call: TRBV27; cdr3_aa: CASSLSAFPGLAGGETQYF; cdr3_nt: TGTGCCAGCAGTTTATCGGCCTTTCCGGGACTAGCGGGGGGAGAGACCCAGTACTTC
d_call: -; j_call: TRBJ1-1; clone_size: -; v_call: TRBV29-1; cdr3_aa: CSAGTPRVTEAFF; cdr3_nt: TGCAGCGCCGGGACACCCCGGGTCACTGAAGCTTTCTTT
d_call: -; j_call: TRBJ1-4; clone_size: -; v_call: TRBV7-9; cdr3_aa: CASSLLQAEKLFF; cdr3_nt: TGTGCCAGCAGCTTACTGCAGGCTGAAAAACTGTTTTTT
d_call: TRBD2; j_call: TRBJ2-1; clone_size: -; v_call: TRBV5-4; cdr3_aa: CASSLFVAGNNNEQFF; cdr3_nt: TGTGCCAGCAGCTTGTTCGTAGCGGGGAACAACAATGAGCAGTTCTTC
d_call: TRBD1; j_call: TRBJ1-4; clone_size: -; v_call: TRBV5-1; cdr3_aa: CASSQWGQPATNEKLFF; cdr3_nt: TGCGCCAGCAGCCAATGGGGACAGCCTGCAACTAATGAAAAACTGTTTTTT
d_call: -; j_call: TRBJ1-1; clone_size: -; v_call: TRBV7-2; cdr3_aa: CASSRLGQNTEAFF; cdr3_nt: TGTGCCAGCAGCCGGCTGGGACAGAACACTGAAGCTTTCTTT